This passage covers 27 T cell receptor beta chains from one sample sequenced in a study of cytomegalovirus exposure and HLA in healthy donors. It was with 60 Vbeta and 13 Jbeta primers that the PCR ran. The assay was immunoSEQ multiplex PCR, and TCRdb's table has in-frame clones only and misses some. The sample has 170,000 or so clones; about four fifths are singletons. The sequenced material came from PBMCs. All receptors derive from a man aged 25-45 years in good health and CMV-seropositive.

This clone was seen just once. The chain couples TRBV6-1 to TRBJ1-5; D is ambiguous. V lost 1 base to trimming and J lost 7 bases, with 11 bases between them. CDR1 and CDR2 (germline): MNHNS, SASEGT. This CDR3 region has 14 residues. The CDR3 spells CASSEGPSVQPQHF. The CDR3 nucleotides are TGTGCCAGCAGTGAAGGGCCAAGCGTCCAGCCCCAGCATTTT.

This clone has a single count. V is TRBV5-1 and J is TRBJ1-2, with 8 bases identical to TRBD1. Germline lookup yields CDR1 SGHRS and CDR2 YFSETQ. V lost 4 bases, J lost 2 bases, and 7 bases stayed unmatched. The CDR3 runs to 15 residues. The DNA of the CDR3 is TGCGCCAGCAGCCCCGTCAGGACAGGGAACTATGGCTACACCTTC. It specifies CASSPVRTGNYGYTF.

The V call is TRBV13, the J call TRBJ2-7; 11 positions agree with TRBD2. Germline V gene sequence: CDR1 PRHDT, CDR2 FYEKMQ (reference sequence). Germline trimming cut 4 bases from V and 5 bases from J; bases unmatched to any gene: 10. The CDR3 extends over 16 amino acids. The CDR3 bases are TGTGCCAGCAGCTCGGGACTAGCGGATCCCTCTAACGAGCAGTACTTC. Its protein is CASSSGLADPSNEQYF.

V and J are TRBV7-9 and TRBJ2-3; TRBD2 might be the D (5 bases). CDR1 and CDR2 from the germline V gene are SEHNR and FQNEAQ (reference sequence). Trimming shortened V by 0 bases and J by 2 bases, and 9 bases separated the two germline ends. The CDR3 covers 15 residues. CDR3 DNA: TGTGCCAGCAGCTTAGCGCCGGGGATCACAGATACGCAGTATTTT. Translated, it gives CASSLAPGITDTQYF.

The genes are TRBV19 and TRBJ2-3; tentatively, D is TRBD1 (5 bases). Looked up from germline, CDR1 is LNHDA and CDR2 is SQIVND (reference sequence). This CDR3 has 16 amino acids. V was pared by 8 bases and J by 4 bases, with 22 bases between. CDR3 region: CASGHAARSHADTQYF. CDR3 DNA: TGTGCCAGTGGACACGCGGCCAGAAGTCACGCAGATACGCAGTATTTT.

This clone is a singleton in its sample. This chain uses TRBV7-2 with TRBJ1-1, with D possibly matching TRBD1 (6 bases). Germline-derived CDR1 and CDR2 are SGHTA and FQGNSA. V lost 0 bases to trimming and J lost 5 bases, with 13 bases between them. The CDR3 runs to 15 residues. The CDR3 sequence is CASSLAWGTRTEAFF. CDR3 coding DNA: TGTGCCAGCAGCTTAGCCTGGGGGACACGGACTGAAGCTTTCTTT.

DNA for the CDR3: TGTGCCAGCAGTGAACACGGGGTAGGGAATCAGCCCCAGCATTTT. As protein: CASSEHGVGNQPQHF. The V and J genes are TRBV2 and TRBJ1-5; D is uncertain. Trimming removed 2 bases from V and 4 bases from J, with 12 bases in between. Germline CDR1 is SNHLY and CDR2 is FYNNEI. This CDR3 contains 15 residues.

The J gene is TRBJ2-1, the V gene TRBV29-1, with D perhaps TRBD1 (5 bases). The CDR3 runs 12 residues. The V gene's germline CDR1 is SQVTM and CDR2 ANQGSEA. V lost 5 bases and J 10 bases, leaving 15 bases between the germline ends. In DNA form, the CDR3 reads TGCAGCGTTTGCCCCGGTTCAGGGGAGCAGTTCTTC. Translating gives CSVCPGSGEQFF.

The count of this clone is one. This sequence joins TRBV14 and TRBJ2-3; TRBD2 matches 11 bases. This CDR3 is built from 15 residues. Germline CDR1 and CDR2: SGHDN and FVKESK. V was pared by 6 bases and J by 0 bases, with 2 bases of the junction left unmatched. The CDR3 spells CASRRTSGSTDTQYF. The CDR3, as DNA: TGTGCCAGCAGAAGGACTAGCGGGAGCACAGATACGCAGTATTTT.

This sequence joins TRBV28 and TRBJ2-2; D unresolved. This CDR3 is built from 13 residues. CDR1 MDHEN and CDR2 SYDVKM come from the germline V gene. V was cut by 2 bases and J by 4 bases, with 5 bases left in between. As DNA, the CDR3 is TGTGCCAGCAGTTTAGAGAGCACCGGGGAGCTGTTTTTT. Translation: CASSLESTGELFF.

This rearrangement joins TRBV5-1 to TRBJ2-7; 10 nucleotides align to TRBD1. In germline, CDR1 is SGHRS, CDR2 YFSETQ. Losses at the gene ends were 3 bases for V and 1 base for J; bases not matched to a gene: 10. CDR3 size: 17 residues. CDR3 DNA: TGCGCCAGCAGCTGGACCGGGACAGGGGCTGGTTCCTACGAGCAGTACTTC. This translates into CASSWTGTGAGSYEQYF.

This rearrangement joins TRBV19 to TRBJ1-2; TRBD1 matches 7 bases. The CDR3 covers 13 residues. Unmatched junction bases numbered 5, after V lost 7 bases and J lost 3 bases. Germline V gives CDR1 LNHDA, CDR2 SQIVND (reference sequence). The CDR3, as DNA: TGTGCCAGTACCCCCAGGGGGGACTATGGCTACACCTTC. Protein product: CASTPRGDYGYTF.

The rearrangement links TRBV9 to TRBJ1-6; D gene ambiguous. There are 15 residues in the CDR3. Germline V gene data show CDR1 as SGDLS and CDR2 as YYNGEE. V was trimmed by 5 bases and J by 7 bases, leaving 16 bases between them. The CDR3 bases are TGTGCCAGCAGGTTGGGAGATGGTCCAAATTCACCCCTCCACTTT. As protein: CASRLGDGPNSPLHF.

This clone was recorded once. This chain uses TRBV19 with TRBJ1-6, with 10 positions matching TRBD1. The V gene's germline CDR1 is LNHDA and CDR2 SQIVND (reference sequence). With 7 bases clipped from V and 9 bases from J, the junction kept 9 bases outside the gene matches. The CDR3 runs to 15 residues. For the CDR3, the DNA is TGTGCCAGTACCTCCAAGACAGGGGGCGTTTCACCCCTCCACTTT. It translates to CASTSKTGGVSPLHF.

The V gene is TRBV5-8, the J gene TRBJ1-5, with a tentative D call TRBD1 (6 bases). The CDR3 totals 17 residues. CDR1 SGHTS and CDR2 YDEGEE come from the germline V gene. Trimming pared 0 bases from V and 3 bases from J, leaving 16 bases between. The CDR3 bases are TGTGCCAGCAGCTTGGGGGCAGGGGAAGGCGTCAATCAGCCCCAGCATTTT. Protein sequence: CASSLGAGEGVNQPQHF. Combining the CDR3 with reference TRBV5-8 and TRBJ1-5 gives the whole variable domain EAGVTQSPTHLIKTRGQQATLRCSPISGHTSVYWYQQALGLGLQFLLWYDEGEERNRGNFPPRFSGRQFPNYSSELNVNALELEDSALYLCASSLGAGEGVNQPQHFGDGTRLSIL.

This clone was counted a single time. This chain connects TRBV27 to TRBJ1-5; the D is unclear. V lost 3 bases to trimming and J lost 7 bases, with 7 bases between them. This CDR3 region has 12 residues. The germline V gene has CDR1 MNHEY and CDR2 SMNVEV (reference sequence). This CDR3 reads CASSFLGQPQHF. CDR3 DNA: TGTGCCAGCAGTTTCCTCGGGCAGCCCCAGCATTTT.

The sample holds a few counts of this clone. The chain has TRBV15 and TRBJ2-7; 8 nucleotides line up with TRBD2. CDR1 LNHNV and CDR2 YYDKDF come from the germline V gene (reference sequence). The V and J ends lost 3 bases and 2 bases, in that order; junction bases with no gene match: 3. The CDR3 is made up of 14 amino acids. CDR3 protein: CATSRTSAAYEQYF. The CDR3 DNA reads TGTGCCACCAGCAGGACTAGCGCAGCCTACGAGCAGTACTTC.

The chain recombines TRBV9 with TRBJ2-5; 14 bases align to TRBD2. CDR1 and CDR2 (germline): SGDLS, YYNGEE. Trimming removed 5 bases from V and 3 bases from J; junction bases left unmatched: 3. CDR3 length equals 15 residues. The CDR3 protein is CASSGTSGGEETQYF. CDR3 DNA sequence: TGTGCCAGCAGTGGGACTAGCGGGGGTGAAGAGACCCAGTACTTC. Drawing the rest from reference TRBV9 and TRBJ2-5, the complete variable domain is DSGVTQTPKHLITATGQRVTLRCSPRSGDLSVYWYQQSLDQGLQFLIQYYNGEERAKGNILERFSAQQFPDLHSELNLSSLELGDSALYFCASSGTSGGEETQYFGPGTRLLVL.

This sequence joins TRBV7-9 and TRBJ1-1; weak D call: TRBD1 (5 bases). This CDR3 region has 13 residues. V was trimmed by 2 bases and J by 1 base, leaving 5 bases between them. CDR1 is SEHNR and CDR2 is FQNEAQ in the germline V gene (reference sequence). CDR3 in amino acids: CASSLRGNTEAFF. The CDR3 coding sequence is TGTGCCAGCAGCTTAAGGGGGAACACTGAAGCTTTCTTT.

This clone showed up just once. The CDR3 nucleotides are TGTGCCAGCAGCCCCCCAGGACAGCTGAACACTGAAGCTTTCTTT. This gives the protein CASSPPGQLNTEAFF. V usage is TRBV4-2 and J usage is TRBJ1-1, with D perhaps TRBD1 (6 bases). V was cut by 4 bases and J by 0 bases, with 12 bases left in between. Germline-derived CDR1 and CDR2 are LGHNA and YNFKEQ. This CDR3 contains 15 residues.

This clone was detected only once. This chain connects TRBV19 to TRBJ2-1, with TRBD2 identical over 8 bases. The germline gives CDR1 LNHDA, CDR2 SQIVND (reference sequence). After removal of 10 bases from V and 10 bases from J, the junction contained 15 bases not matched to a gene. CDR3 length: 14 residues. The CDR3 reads CATVAGPGAREQFF. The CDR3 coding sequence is TGTGCCACCGTAGCGGGACCGGGGGCTCGGGAGCAGTTCTTC.

For the CDR3, the DNA is TGCGCCAGCAGCCTAGGGACAGCGGGAGCGGATACGCAGTATTTT. Protein sequence: CASSLGTAGADTQYF. V gene TRBV5-1 combines with J gene TRBJ2-3, with TRBD2 as a possible D gene (8 bases). Trimming took off 4 bases at V and 6 bases at J, with 18 bases between the two ends. The V gene's germline CDR1 is SGHRS and CDR2 YFSETQ. The CDR3 covers 15 residues.

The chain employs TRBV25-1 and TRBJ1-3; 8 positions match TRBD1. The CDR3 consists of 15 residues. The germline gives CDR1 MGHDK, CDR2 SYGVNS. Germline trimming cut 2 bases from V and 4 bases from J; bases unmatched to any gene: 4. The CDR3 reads CASSEQGARGNTIYF. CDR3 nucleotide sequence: TGTGCCAGCAGTGAACAGGGGGCGCGAGGAAACACCATATATTTT.

In DNA, the CDR3 is TGCGCCAGCAGCGACCCACGGGACAGGGGAACAGATACGCAGTATTTT. This codes for CASSDPRDRGTDTQYF. This chain uses TRBV5-1 with TRBJ2-3; 10 nucleotides agree with TRBD1. The CDR3 runs 16 residues. The junction had 8 bases not matched to a gene; V was cut back by 4 bases and J by 3 bases. Looked up from germline, CDR1 is SGHRS and CDR2 is YFSETQ.

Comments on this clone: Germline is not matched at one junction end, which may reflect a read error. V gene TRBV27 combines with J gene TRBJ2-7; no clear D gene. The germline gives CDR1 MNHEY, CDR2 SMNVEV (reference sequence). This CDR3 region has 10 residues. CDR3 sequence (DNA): TGTGCCAGCAGTTTCCCGCGGAGCAACTTC. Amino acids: CASSFPRSNF.

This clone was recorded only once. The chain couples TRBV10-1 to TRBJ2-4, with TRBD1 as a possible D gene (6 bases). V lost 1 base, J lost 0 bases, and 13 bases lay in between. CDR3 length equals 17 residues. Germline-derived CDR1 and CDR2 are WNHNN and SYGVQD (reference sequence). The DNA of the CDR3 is TGCGCCAGCAGTGAGTTTACAGGGTTGGGAGCCAAAAACATTCAGTACTTC. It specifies CASSEFTGLGAKNIQYF.

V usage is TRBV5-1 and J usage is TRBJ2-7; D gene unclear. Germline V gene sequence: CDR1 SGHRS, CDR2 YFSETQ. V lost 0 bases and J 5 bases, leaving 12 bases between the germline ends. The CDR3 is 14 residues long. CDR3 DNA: TGCGCCAGCAGCTTGGAGTTGGATACTAACGAGCAGTACTTC. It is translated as CASSLELDTNEQYF.